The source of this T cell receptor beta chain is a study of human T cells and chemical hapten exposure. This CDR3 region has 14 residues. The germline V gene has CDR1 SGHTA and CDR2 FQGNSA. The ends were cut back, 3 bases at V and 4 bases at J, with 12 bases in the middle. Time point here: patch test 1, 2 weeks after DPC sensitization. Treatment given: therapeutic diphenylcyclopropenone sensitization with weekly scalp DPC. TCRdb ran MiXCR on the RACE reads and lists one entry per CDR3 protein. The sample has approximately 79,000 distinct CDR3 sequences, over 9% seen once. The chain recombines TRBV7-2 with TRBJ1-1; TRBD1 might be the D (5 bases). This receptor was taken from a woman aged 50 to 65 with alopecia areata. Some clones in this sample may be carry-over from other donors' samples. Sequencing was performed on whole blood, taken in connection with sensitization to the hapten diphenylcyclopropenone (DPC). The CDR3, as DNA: TGTGCCAGCAGCTTGGCACAGGAACTCACTGAAGCTTTCTTT. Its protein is CASSLAQELTEAFF.